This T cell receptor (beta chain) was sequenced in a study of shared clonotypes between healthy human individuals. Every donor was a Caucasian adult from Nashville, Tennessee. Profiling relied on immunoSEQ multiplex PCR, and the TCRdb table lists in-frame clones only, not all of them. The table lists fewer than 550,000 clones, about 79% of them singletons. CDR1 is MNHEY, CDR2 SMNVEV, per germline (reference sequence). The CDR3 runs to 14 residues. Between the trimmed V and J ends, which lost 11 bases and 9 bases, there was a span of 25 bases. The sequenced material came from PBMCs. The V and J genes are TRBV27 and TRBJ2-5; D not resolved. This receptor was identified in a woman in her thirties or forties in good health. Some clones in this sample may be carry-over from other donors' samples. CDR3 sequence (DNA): TGTGCCCGAGCCCGTCCCGGGCCCCCGGTGGCCCAGTACTTC. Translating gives CARARPGPPVAQYF.